This entry is about one T cell receptor beta chain. Its antigen is unknown. No base quality information exists; no much larger clone differs at one position. The CDR3 regions of human TCRbeta chains were analyzed by immunosequencing. In the source study's methods: Repertoire TCRs were checked for matches against a reference library of SARS-CoV-2-specific TCRs that had been generated using the MIRA antigen-specificity platform. Breadth was defined as the fraction of unique TCRs that were SARS-CoV-2-associated, and depth was defined as the fraction of total T cells that were SARS-CoV-2-associated. Using the MIRA data, each spike-specific TCR was assigned both to the spike region to which the TCR was reactive and to a CD4 or CD8 class. Log10-transformed breadth and depth values were compared by one-way ANOVA with Sidak's multiple comparisons tests. TCRdb obtained this table from immuneACCESS and retained in-frame rearrangements with V and J assigned. These tables miss some clones; where compared with another copy, unresolved V genes account for less than half of the shortfall, and the remainder is unexplained. D and trimming were read from the DNA, whereas the V and J calls and clone size are those reported in that table. A total of 140,000 to 150,000 clones appear in this sample, over 75% of them only once. The ten biggest clones cover around 1.5% of the sample.

The record originates from a study of T cell responses to AZD1222 COVID-19 vaccine (dated by TCRdb to 2020 to 2022). In the study overall: AZD1222 recipients with second doses at about 4 weeks or about 12 weeks were pooled, because spike-specific TCR depth and breadth did not differ between schedules. TCR sequencing covered some 240 trial participants: 207 given two doses of AZD1222 and 26 given two doses of MenACWY control vaccine. Trial participants were enrolled by age into subgroups of 18-55, 56-69 and 70-plus years, and roughly 150, 30 and 60 TCR-sequenced participants, respectively, were included in these subgroups.

Overall results and qualifications from the work: In the small 56-69-year group, the increase in depth fell short of significance, most likely because of low power. No day 14 peak-response samples were available, so repertoires were characterized only after the peak T cell response. Conclusions about previously exposed vaccinees are limited, since just six or seven AZD1222 recipients were seropositive for SARS-CoV-2 at baseline. Participants were mostly white British, with more females than males. The authors suggested clonal diversity may have been underestimated. Reportedly, close to half of the unique spike-specific TCRs recognized epitopes lying outside the regions that are mutated in the B.1.351 and B.1.1.7 variants. CD4 TCRs associated with the vaccine covered the entire spike protein, and the dominant responses were in regions 160-218 and 743-854. After two AZD1222 doses, both the breadth and the depth of spike-specific TCRs were significantly higher than at day 0 and than in MenACWY recipients.

The time point label here, explained by the study, means: baseline before first vaccination. The vaccinee samples were drawn from two UK trials, COV001 and COV002, one of which was a single-blind randomized controlled phase 2/3 trial testing AZD1222 (ChAdOx1 nCoV-19) in healthy adults. For TCRbeta chain sequencing, PBMC samples were collected from trial participants at day 0 and at day 28 after the second dose. Sample: peripheral blood, taken on day 0 of AZD1222 vaccination. The TCR originated in an adult in good health.

The CDR3 reads as follows: CASSLGTAGELFF. The sequenced DNA: TGCGCCAGCAGCTTGGGGACCGCCGGGGAGCTGTTTTTT. The V and J segments used are TRBV5-1 and TRBJ2-2; no confident D gene assignment can be made. CDR1 and CDR2, looked up from the germline V gene, are SGHRS and YFSETQ. The CDR3 goes from the cysteine to the phenylalanine over 13 residues. The sequence is cut down to CDR3 DNA, 39 bases in frame from base 1. V sheds 0 bases and J sheds 6 bases, leaving 6 bases between their ends.